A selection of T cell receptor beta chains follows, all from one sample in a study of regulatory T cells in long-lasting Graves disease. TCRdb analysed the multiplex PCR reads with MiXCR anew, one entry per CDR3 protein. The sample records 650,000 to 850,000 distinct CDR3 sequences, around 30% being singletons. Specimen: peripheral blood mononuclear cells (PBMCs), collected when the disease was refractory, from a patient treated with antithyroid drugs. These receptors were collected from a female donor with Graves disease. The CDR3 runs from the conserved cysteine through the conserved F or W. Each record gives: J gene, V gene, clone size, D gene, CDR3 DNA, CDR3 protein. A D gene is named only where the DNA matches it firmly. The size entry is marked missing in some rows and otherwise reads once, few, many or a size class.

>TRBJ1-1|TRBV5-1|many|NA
TGTGCCAGCAGCTTCGAATTGAACACTGAAGCTTTCTTT
CASSFELNTEAFF
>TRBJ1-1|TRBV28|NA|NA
TGTGCCAGCAGTTTATGGGGGGGACTGGAAAAAGCTTTCTTT
CASSLWGGLEKAFF
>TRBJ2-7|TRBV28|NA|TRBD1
TGTGCCAGCAGTTTACCGGGACAGGGAGCTTCCTACGAGCAGTACTTC
CASSLPGQGASYEQYF
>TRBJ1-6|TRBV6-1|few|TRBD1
TGTGCCAGCAGCTTCCCCGTGGGACAGGGAAAATCTATCTATAATTCACCCCTCCACTTT
CASSFPVGQGKSIYNSPLHF
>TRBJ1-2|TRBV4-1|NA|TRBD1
TGCGCCAGCAGCCGCGACAGGGGGGTCCGCTATGGCTACACCTTC
CASSRDRGVRYGYTF
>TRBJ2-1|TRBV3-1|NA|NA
TGTGCCAGCAGCCAGGACGTCGGGACGGGATACTACAATGAGCAGTTCTTC
CASSQDVGTGYYNEQFF
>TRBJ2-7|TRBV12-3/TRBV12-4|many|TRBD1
TGTGCCAGCGGTTCCGTGGACAGGGGTGACGAGCAGTACTTC
CASGSVDRGDEQYF
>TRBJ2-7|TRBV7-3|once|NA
TGTGCCAGCAGCGTAGGTCCCCGGGGAACCTACGAGCAGTACTTC
CASSVGPRGTYEQYF
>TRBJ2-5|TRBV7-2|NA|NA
TGTGCCGGCAGCTTAACTGTCCAAGAGACCCAGTACTTC
CAGSLTVQETQYF
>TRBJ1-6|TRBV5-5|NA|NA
TGTGCCAGCAGCATCGGGCCACGTCCTCCCCTCCACTTT
CASSIGPRPPLHF
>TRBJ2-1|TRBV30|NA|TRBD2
TGTGCCTGGAGCTTAGCGGGAGGTGGCTATGAGCAGTTCTTC
CAWSLAGGGYEQFF
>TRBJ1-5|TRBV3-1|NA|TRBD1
TGTGCCAGCAGCCTACAGGGGAGTTGGGAGCCCCAGCATTTT
CASSLQGSWEPQHF
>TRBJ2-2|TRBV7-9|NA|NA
TGTGCCAGCAGCTTGTATGACGCCGGGGAGCTGTTTTTT
CASSLYDAGELFF
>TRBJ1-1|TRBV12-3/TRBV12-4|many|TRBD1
TGTGCCAGCAGCCAAAGACAGGGGGCGGTGAACACTGAAGCTTTCTTT
CASSQRQGAVNTEAFF
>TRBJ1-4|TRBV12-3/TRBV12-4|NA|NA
TGTGCCAGCAGTTTTGTGCCCATCGAAAAACTGTTTTTT
CASSFVPIEKLFF
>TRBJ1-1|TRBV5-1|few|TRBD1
TGCGCCAGCAGCTTGGGAGACAGGGGCACGGTGAACACTGAAGCTTTCTTT
CASSLGDRGTVNTEAFF
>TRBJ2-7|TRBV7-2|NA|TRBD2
TGTGCCAGCAGCGCACTTCCGGGAGGGCCCCACGAGCAGTACTTC
CASSALPGGPHEQYF
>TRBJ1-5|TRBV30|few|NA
TGTGCCTGGAGCCGAACGCGTAATCAGCCCCAGCATTTT
CAWSRTRNQPQHF
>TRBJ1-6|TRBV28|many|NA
TGTGCCAGCAGCCCAGGGCGGAAAACAGGGTTAAATTCACCCCTCCACTTT
CASSPGRKTGLNSPLHF
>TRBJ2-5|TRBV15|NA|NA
TGTGCCACCAGCAGAGACCTAGCGGAGGGGGAAGAGACCCAGTACTTC
CATSRDLAEGEETQYF
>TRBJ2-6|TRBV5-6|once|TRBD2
TGTGCCAGCAGCTTTTTTCTAGCGGGGATCTCTGGGGCCAACGTCCTGACTTTC
CASSFFLAGISGANVLTF
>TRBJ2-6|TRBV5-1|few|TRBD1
TGCGCCAGCAGCCCTTACGGACAGGTGGGGCCTGGGGCCAACGTCCTGACTTTC
CASSPYGQVGPGANVLTF
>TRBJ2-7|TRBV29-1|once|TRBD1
TGCAGCGTTGACTTGACAGGGTCCTCTTATAACGAGCAGTACTTC
CSVDLTGSSYNEQYF
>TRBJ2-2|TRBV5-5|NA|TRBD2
TGTGCCAGCAGCTTGGGCACTAGCGGTCTCTTTACCGGGGAGCTGTTTTTT
CASSLGTSGLFTGELFF
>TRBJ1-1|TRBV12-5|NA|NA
TGTGCTAGTGGTCCTGACATGAACACTGAAGCTTTCTTT
CASGPDMNTEAFF
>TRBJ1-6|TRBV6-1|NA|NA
TGTGCCAGCAGTGAAAAATCGGATTCACCCCTCCACTTT
CASSEKSDSPLHF
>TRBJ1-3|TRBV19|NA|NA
TGTGCCAGTAGTATAATCTCTGGAAACACCATATATTTT
CASSIISGNTIYF
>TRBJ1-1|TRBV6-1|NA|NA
TGTGCCAGCAGCACCGTTCGGAACACTGAAGCTTTCTTT
CASSTVRNTEAFF
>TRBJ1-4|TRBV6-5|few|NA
TGTGCCAGCAGTTACAGGGCCCTTTCAACTAATGAAAAACTGTTTTTT
CASSYRALSTNEKLFF
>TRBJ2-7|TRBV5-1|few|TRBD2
TGCGCCAGCAGCCTTACTAGCGGGAGATGCCACGAGCAGTACTTC
CASSLTSGRCHEQYF
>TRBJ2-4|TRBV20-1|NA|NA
TGCAGTGCTAGGGGCACGTGGGTAGCCGAAAACATTCAGTACTTC
CSARGTWVAENIQYF